This TCR beta chain originates from a study of shared clonotypes between healthy human individuals. The donors, healthy adults who were HIV-negative, had experienced no recent acute infections or vaccinations. A split of CD4+ cells into CD45RA+ naive and CD45RA-negative memory subsets was performed. This clone has only one observation. V was trimmed by 5 bases and J by 8 bases, leaving 13 bases between them. The germline V gene has CDR1 MDHEN and CDR2 SYDVKM. CDR3 length: 13 amino acids. Clones were read by immunoSEQ multiplex PCR, and TCRdb kept only the in-frame ones, dropping some. The data hold about 2.4 million clones, with over 85% observed a single time.

This chain joins TRBV28 and TRBJ2-1; D unclear. The clonotype was recovered from a man in his late teens or twenties in good health. Some clones in this sample may be carry-over from other donors' samples. Material for sequencing was naive CD4+ T cells from PBMCs. Subset denoted: CD45RA+ positively selected. For the CDR3, the DNA is TGTGCCAGCAGTCCGTCGATAGCTGATGAGCAGTTCTTC. It specifies CASSPSIADEQFF.